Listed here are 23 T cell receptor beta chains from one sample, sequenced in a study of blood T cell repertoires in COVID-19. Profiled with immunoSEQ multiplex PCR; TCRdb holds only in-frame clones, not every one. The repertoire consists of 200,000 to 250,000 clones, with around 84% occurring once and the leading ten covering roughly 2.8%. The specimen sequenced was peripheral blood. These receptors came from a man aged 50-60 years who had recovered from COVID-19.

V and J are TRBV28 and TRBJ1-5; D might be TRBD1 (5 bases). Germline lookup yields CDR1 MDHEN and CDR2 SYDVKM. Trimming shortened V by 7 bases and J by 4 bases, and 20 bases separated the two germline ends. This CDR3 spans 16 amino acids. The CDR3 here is CASTKPMGGGNQPQHF. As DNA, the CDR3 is TGTGCCAGCACCAAGCCGATGGGGGGAGGAAATCAGCCCCAGCATTTT.

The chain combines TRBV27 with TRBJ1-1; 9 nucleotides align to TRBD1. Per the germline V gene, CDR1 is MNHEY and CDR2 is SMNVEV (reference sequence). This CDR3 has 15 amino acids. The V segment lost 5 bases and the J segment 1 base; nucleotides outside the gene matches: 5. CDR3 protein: CASSRQGVGNTEAFF. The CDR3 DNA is TGTGCCAGCAGTCGACAGGGGGTAGGGAACACTGAAGCTTTCTTT.

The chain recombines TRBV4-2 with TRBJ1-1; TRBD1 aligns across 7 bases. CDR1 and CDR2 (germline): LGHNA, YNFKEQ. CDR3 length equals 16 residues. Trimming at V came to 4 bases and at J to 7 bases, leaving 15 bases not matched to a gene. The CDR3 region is CASSRKGDRAANEAFF. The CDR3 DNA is TGTGCCAGCAGCCGAAAAGGAGACAGGGCGGCGAATGAAGCTTTCTTT.

CDR3 amino acids: CASSPYGSSGNTIYF. In nucleotides, the CDR3 is TGTGCCAGCTCACCGTACGGTAGCTCTGGAAACACCATATATTTT. The J gene is TRBJ1-3, the V gene TRBV18; no reliable D call. The CDR3 spans 15 residues. Germline CDR1 KGHSH, CDR2 LQKENI. Trimming took 3 bases from V and 0 from J, leaving 9 bases between them.

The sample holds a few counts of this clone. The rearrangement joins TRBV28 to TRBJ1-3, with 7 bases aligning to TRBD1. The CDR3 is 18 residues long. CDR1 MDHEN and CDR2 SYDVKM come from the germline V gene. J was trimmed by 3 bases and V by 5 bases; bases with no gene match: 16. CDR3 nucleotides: TGTGCCAGCAGTCCAATCAGGGGGTTAAGTTCAGGTGGAAACACCATATATTTT. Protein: CASSPIRGLSSGGNTIYF.

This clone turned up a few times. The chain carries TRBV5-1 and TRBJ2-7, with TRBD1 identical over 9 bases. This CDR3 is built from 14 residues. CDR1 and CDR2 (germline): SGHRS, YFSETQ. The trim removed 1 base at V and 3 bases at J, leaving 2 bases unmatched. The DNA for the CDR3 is TGCGCCAGCAGCTTGAAGGACAGGGGCTACGAGCAGTACTTC. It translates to CASSLKDRGYEQYF.

The CDR3 loop is CASSAQGISNQPQHF. The CDR3 DNA reads TGCGCCAGCAGTGCGCAGGGCATTAGCAATCAGCCCCAGCATTTT. V gene TRBV10-2 combines with J gene TRBJ1-5; D perhaps matches TRBD1 (5 bases). Germline CDR1 is WSHSY and CDR2 is SAAADI. V was cut by 4 bases and J by 0 bases, with 10 bases left in between. The CDR3 has 15 amino acids.

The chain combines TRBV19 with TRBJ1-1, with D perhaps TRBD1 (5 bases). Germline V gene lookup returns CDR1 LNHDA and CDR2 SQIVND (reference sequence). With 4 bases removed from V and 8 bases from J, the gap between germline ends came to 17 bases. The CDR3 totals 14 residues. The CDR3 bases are TGTGCCAGTAGTAGGATGGGGCGCCAGGTGGAAGCTTTCTTT. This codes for CASSRMGRQVEAFF.

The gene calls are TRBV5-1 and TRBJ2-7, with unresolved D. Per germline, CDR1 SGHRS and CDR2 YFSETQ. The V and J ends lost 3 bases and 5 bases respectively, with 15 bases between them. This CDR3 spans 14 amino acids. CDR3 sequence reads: CASSSGPIWDEQYF. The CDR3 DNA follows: TGCGCCAGCAGCTCAGGCCCCATTTGGGACGAGCAGTACTTC.

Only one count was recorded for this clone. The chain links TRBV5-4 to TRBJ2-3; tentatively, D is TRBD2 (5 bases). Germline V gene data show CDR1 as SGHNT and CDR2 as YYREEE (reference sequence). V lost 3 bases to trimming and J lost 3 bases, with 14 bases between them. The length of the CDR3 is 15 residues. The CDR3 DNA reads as TGTGCCAGCAGCTCCTGGACCCGGAGGACAGATACGCAGTATTTT. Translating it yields CASSSWTRRTDTQYF.

The CDR3 sequence: CASSRGDGTDPYEQYF. The CDR3 nucleotides read TGTGCCAGCAGCCGGGGTGACGGGACAGACCCCTACGAGCAGTACTTC. V usage is TRBV7-8 and J usage is TRBJ2-7; 7 nucleotides agree with TRBD1. CDR3 length: 16 residues. Looked up from germline, CDR1 is SGHVS and CDR2 is FQNEAQ. J was trimmed by 2 bases and V by 5 bases; bases with no gene match: 12.

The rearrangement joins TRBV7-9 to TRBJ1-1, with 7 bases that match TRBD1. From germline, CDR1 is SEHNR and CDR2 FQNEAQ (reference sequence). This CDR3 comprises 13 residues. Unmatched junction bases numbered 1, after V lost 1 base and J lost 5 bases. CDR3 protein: CASSLVRGTEAFF. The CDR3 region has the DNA TGTGCCAGCAGCTTAGTCAGGGGGACTGAAGCTTTCTTT.

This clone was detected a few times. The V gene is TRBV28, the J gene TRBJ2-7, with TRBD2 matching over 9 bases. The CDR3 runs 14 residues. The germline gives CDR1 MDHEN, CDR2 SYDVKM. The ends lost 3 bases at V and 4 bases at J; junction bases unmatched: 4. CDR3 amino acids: CASSFVAGVYEQYF. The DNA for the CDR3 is TGTGCCAGCAGTTTTGTAGCGGGAGTATACGAGCAGTACTTC.

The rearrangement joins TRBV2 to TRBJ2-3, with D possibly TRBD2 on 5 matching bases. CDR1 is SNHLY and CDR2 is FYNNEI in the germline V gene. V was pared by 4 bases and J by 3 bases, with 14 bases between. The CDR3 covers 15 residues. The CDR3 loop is CASSGEGLGTDTQYF. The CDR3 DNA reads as TGTGCCAGCAGTGGAGAGGGCCTAGGTACAGATACGCAGTATTTT.

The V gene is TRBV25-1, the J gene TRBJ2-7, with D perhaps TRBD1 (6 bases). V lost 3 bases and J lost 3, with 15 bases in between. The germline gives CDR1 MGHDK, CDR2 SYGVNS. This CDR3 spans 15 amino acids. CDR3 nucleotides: TGTGCCAGCAGTGACCCACAGGGCACCAACTACGAGCAGTACTTC. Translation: CASSDPQGTNYEQYF.

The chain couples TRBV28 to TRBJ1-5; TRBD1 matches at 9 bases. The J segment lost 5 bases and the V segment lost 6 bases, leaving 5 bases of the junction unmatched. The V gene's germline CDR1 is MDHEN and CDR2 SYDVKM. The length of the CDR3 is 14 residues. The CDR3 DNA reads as TGTGCCAGCAGGTTGACAGGGGGACATCAGCCCCAGCATTTT. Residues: CASRLTGGHQPQHF.

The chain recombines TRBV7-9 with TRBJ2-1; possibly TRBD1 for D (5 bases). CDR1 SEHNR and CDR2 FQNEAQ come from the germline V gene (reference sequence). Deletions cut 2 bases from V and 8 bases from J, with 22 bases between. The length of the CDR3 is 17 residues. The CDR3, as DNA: TGTGCCAGCAGCTTATCACTTCGGCAGGGCGGTTACGATGAGCAGTTCTTC. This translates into CASSLSLRQGGYDEQFF.

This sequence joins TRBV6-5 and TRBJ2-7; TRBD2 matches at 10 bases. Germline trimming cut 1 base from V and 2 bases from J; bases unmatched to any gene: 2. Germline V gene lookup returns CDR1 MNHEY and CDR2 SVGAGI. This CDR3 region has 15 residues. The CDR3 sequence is CASSYWTSGAYEQYF. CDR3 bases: TGTGCCAGCAGTTACTGGACTAGCGGAGCCTACGAGCAGTACTTC.

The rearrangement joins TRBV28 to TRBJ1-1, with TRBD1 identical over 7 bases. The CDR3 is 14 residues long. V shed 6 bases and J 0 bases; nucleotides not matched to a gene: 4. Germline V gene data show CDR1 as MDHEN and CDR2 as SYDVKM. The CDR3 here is CASRAGGMNTEAFF. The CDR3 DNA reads TGTGCCAGCAGGGCAGGGGGAATGAACACTGAAGCTTTCTTT.

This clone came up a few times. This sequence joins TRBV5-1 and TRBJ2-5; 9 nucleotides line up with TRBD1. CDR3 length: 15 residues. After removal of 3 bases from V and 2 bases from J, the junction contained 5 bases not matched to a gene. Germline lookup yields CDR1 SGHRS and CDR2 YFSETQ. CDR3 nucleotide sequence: TGCGCCAGCAGCTGGGGACAGGGTGGGCAAGAGACCCAGTACTTC. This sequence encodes CASSWGQGGQETQYF.

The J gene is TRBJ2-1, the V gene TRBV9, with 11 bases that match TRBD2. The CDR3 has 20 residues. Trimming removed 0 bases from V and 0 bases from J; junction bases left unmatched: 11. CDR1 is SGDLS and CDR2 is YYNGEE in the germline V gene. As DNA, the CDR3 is TGTGCCAGCAGCGTAGGAACTAGCGGGAGAAGAACTAACTCCTACAATGAGCAGTTCTTC. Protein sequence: CASSVGTSGRRTNSYNEQFF.

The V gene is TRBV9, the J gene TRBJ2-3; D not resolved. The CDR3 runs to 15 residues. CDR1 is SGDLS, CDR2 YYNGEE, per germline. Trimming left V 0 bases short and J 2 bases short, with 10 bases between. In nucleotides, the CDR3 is TGTGCCAGCAGCGTAGGTGGCGGATACACAGATACGCAGTATTTT. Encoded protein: CASSVGGGYTDTQYF.

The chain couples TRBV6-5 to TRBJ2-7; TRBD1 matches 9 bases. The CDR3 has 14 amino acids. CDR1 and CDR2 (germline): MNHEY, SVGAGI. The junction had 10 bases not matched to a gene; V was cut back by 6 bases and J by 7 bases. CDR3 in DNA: TGTGCCAGCAGAGCCGCAGGGGGGACAGGGGAGCAGTACTTC. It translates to CASRAAGGTGEQYF.